Listed below are T cell receptor beta chains from one sample, sequenced in a study of CD4 T cells in relation to SARS-CoV-2 and coronaviruses. Sequencing was performed with immunoSEQ multiplex PCR; in TCRdb, only in-frame clones are kept and a portion is missing. Altogether around 41,000 clones are present, around 82% being singletons, with the ten largest covering 0.95% to 1.5%. Their target antigens are unknown. Sequenced: naive CD4+ T cells from PBMCs, cultured in vitro. Source of these receptors: an adult with COVID-19. The CDR3 runs from the conserved cysteine through the conserved F or W. Each record gives: J gene, D gene, clone size, V gene, CDR3 protein, CDR3 DNA. A D gene is named only where the DNA matches it firmly. Clone size appears in some rows only: once, few, many, or a class for an expanded clone.

j_gene: TRBJ1-2
d_gene: NA
abundance: NA
v_gene: TRBV2
CDR3aa: CASSEAQTGDYGYTF
CDR3nt: TGTGCCAGCAGTGAAGCGCAGACAGGAGACTATGGCTACACCTTC

j_gene: TRBJ2-1
d_gene: NA
abundance: NA
v_gene: TRBV6-2/TRBV6-3
CDR3aa: CASSYSKEGTYNEQFF
CDR3nt: TGTGCCAGCAGTTACTCGAAAGAGGGAACCTACAATGAGCAGTTCTTC

j_gene: TRBJ2-3
d_gene: TRBD2
abundance: NA
v_gene: TRBV6-5
CDR3aa: CASKREDTQYF
CDR3nt: TGTGCCAGCAAGCGGGAGGATACGCAGTATTTT

j_gene: TRBJ2-2
d_gene: NA
abundance: few
v_gene: TRBV3-1/TRBV3-2
CDR3aa: CASSGGTYLGELFF
CDR3nt: TGTGCCAGCTCTGGGGGGACTTATCTTGGGGAGCTGTTTTTT

j_gene: TRBJ2-5
d_gene: NA
abundance: NA
v_gene: TRBV19
CDR3aa: CASSIPAQGGQETQYF
CDR3nt: TGTGCCAGTAGTATCCCGGCCCAGGGGGGTCAAGAGACCCAGTACTTC

j_gene: TRBJ2-3
d_gene: TRBD2
abundance: NA
v_gene: TRBV28
CDR3aa: CASSLAQLAGVTDTQYF
CDR3nt: TGTGCCAGCAGTCTAGCCCAGCTAGCGGGAGTCACAGATACGCAGTATTTT

j_gene: TRBJ2-3
d_gene: NA
abundance: NA
v_gene: TRBV3-1/TRBV3-2
CDR3aa: CASSLGPTDTQYF
CDR3nt: TGTGCCAGCAGCCTGGGACCCACAGATACGCAGTATTTT

j_gene: TRBJ2-7
d_gene: TRBD2
abundance: NA
v_gene: TRBV11-2
CDR3aa: CASRPLAGGDYEQYF
CDR3nt: TGTGCCAGCAGGCCACTAGCGGGAGGCGATTACGAGCAGTACTTC

j_gene: TRBJ2-7
d_gene: NA
abundance: NA
v_gene: TRBV5-4
CDR3aa: CASSLRADQYEQYF
CDR3nt: TGTGCCAGCAGCTTGAGGGCAGACCAATACGAGCAGTACTTC

j_gene: TRBJ2-1
d_gene: TRBD2
abundance: NA
v_gene: TRBV11-2
CDR3aa: CASSLSAGGAANNEQFF
CDR3nt: TGTGCCAGCAGCTTGTCAGCGGGAGGGGCCGCGAACAATGAGCAGTTCTTC

j_gene: TRBJ2-6
d_gene: NA
abundance: NA
v_gene: TRBV2
CDR3aa: CASRPGLAGANVLTF
CDR3nt: TGTGCCAGCAGACCCGGCTTGGCTGGGGCCAACGTCCTGACTTTC

j_gene: TRBJ2-6
d_gene: TRBD1
abundance: NA
v_gene: TRBV20-1
CDR3aa: CSASEWTGYLSGANVLTF
CDR3nt: TGCAGTGCTAGTGAGTGGACAGGCTACCTCTCTGGGGCCAACGTCCTGACTTTC

j_gene: TRBJ1-5
d_gene: NA
abundance: NA
v_gene: TRBV9
CDR3aa: CASSVGQNQPQHF
CDR3nt: TGTGCCAGCAGCGTAGGACAGAATCAGCCCCAGCATTTT